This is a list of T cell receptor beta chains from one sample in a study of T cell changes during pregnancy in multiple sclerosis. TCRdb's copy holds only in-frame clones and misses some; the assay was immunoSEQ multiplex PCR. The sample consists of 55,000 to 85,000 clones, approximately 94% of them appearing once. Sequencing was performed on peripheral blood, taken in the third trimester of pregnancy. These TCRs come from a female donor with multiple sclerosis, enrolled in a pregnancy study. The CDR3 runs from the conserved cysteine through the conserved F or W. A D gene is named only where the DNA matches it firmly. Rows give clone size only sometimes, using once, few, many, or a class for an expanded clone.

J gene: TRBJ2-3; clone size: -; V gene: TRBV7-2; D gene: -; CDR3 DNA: TGTGCCAGCAGCTTAGGGCATACAGATACGCAGTATTTT; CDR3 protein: CASSLGHTDTQYF
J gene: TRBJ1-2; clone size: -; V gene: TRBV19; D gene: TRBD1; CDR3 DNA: TGTGCCAGTAGTATAGACCAACCGGGACAGGGGAATTATGGCTACACCTTC; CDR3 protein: CASSIDQPGQGNYGYTF
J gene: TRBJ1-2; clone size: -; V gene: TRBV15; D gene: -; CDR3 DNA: TGTGCCACCACCCCGCGGGAAGGGTTGGACTATGGCTACACCTTC; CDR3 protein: CATTPREGLDYGYTF
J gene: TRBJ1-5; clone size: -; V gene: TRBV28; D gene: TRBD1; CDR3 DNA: TGTGCCAGCAGTGGGGGTAGGACAGGGGAACGTTTAGGCAATCAGCCCCAGCATTTT; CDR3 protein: CASSGGRTGERLGNQPQHF
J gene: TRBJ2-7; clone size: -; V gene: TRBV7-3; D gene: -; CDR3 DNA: TGTGCCAGCAGCAACCTGGCGGTCTCCTACGAGCAGTACTTC; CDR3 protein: CASSNLAVSYEQYF
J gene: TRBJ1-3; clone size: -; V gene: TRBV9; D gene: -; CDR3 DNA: TGTGCCAGCAGCGTAGAACGATGGGGGGGCGCTGGAAACACCATATATTTT; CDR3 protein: CASSVERWGGAGNTIYF
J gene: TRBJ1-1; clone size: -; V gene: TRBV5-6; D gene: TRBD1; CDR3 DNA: TGTGCCAGCAGACGCTGGGACAGGACGAACACTGAAGCTTTCTTT; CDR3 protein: CASRRWDRTNTEAFF
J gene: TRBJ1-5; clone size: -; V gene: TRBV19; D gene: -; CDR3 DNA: TGTGCCAGTAGTATGTCTAACTATCAGCCCCAGCATTTT; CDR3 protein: CASSMSNYQPQHF
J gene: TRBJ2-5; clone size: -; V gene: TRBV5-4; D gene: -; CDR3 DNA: TGTGCCAGCAGTTCCTTACGGCAAGAGACCCAGTACTTC; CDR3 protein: CASSSLRQETQYF
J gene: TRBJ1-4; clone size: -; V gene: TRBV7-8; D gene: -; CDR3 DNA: TGTGCCAGCAGCCCGGACAGACTAGCAGAAAAACTGTTTTTT; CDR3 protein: CASSPDRLAEKLFF
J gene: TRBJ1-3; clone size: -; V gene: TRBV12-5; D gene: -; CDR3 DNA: TGTGCTAGTGGTTACCAGGGGCCCTCTGGAAACACCATATATTTT; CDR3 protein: CASGYQGPSGNTIYF
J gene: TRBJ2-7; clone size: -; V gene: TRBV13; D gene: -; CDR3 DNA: TGTGCCAGCAGCTTAGGGCTCAGGGCCGCCTACGAGCAGTACTTC; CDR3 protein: CASSLGLRAAYEQYF
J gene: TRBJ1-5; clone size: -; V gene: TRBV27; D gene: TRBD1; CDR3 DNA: TGTGCCAGCAGTGATACAGGGGCGCAGCCCCAGCATTTT; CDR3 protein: CASSDTGAQPQHF
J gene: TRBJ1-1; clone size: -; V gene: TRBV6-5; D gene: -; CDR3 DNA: TGTGCCAGCAGTTACTCCGGGACAAAAATGGGAGCTTTCTTT; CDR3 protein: CASSYSGTKMGAFF
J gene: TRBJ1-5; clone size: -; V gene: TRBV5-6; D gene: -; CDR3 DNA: TGTGCCAGCAGCGGGGGGGCGGAGCCCAGTCAGCCCCAGCATTTT; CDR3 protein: CASSGGAEPSQPQHF
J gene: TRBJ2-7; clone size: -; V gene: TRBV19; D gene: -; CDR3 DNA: TGTGCCAGTAGTATAGCGAGGGCCCCCATCTACGAGCAGTACTTC; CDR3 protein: CASSIARAPIYEQYF
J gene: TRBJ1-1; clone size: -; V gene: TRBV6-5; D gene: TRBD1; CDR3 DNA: TGTGCCAGCAGTTATTCCGGGACAGGGTTGACTGAAGCTTTCTTT; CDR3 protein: CASSYSGTGLTEAFF
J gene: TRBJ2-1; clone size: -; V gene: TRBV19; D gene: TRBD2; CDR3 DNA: TGTGCCAGTAGCGCCTGGAAAAGCGGGGTGATCAATGAGCAGTTCTTC; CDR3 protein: CASSAWKSGVINEQFF
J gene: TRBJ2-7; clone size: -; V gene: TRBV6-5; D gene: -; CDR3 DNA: TGTGCCAGCAGTTACTCGGTCCCCCGCGACTACGAGCAGTACTTC; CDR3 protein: CASSYSVPRDYEQYF
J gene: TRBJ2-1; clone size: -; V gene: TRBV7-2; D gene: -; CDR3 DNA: TGTGCCAGCAGCTTAGTGAAGGGGGTGCACGAGCAGTTCTTC; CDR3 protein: CASSLVKGVHEQFF
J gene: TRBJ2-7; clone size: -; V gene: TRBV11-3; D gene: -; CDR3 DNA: TGTGCCAGCAGCTTAGGGCCCACCTACGAGCAGTACTTC; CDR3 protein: CASSLGPTYEQYF
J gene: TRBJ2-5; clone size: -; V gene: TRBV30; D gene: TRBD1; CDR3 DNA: TGTGCCTGGAACAGGGGCTTCCAAGAGACCCAGTACTTC; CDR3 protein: CAWNRGFQETQYF
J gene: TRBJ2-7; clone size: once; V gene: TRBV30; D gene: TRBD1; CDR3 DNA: TGTGCCTGGAGATTTTCCGGGACAGTGTACGAGCAGTACTTC; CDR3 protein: CAWRFSGTVYEQYF
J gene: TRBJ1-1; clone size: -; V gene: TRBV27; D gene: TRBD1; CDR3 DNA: TGTGCCAGCAGCTTACTAGGCGACAGGGGTGGCACTGAAGCTTTCTTT; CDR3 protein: CASSLLGDRGGTEAFF
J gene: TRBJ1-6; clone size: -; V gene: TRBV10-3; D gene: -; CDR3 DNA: TGTGCCATCAGTGAGCGGGGGAGCTCCTATAATTCACCCCTCCACTTT; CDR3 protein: CAISERGSSYNSPLHF
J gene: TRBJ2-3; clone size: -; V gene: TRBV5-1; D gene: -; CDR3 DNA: TGCGCCAGCAGCTTAATTATCCTCGGGACTAGCACAGATACGCAGTATTTT; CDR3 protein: CASSLIILGTSTDTQYF
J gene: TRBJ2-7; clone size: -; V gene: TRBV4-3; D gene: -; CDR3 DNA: TGCGCCAGCAGCCAAGACCCCCCGGGCACCCGTATAAGGGGGGGATCCTACGAGCAGTACTTC; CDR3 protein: CASSQDPPGTRIRGGSYEQYF
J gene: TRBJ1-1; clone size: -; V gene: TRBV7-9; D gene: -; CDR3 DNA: TGTGCCAGCAGCTCCGGGACTGAAGGTTGGATGAACACTGAAGCTTTCTTT; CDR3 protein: CASSSGTEGWMNTEAFF
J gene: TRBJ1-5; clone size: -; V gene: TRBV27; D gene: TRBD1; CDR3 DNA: TGTGCCAGCAGCCTAGAGTCCCCAGGCCCGGGACAGACTTATCAGCCCCAGCATTTT; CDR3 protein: CASSLESPGPGQTYQPQHF
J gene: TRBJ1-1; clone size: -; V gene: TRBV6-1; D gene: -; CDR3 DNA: TGTGCCAGCGGTACAGGGTTTACTGAAGCTTTCTTT; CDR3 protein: CASGTGFTEAFF
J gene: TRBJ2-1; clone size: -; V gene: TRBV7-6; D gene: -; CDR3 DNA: TGTGCCAGCAGCTTAGGTGGGGCCAGCTCCTACAATGAGCAGTTCTTC; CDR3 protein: CASSLGGASSYNEQFF
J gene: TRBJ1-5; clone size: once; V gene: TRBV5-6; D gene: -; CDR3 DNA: TGTGCCAGCAGCAGGCTCACAGGTGATCATCAGCCCCAGCATTTT; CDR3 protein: CASSRLTGDHQPQHF
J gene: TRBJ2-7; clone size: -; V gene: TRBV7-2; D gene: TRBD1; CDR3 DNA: TGTGCCAGCAGCTTACCGCCCGGGACAGGGGGGGGAGAGCAGTACTTC; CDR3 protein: CASSLPPGTGGGEQYF
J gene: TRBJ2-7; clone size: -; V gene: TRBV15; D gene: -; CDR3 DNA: TGTGCCACCAGCAGAGGGCCGGGCTCCTACGAGCAGTACTTC; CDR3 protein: CATSRGPGSYEQYF
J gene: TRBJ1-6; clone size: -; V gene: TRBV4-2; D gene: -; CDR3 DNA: TGTGCCAGCAGACCCTCGGGGGGTGAAAATTCACCCCTCCACTTT; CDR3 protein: CASRPSGGENSPLHF
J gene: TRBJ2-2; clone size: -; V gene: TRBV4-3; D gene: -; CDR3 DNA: TGCGCCAGCAGCCCTCTCGGGACACTAACCGGGGAGCTGTTTTTT; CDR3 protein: CASSPLGTLTGELFF
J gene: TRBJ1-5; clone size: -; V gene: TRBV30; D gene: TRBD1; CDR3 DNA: TGTGCCTGGACGACAGGGGAGAATCAGCCCCAGCATTTT; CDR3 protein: CAWTTGENQPQHF
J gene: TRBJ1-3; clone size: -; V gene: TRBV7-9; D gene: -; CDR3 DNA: TGTGCCAGCCGCTATATGAGGGTTGGAAACACCATATATTTT; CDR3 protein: CASRYMRVGNTIYF
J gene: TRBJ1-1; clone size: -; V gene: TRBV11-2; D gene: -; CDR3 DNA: TGTGCCAGCAGCTCATCACCCCTTTTCGGTGAAGCTTTCTTT; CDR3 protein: CASSSSPLFGEAFF
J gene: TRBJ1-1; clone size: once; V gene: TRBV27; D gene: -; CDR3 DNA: TGTGCCAGCAGTTCTTGGGGGCGGCAGTACACTGAAGCTTTCTTT; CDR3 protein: CASSSWGRQYTEAFF
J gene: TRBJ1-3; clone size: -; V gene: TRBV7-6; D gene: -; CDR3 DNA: TGTGCCAGCAGCTCGACAGCCTCTGGAAACACCATATATTTT; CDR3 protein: CASSSTASGNTIYF
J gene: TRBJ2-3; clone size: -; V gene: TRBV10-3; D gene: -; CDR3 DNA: TGTGCCATCAGTGAGTCTGGTACTAGCACAGATACGCAGTATTTT; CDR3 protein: CAISESGTSTDTQYF
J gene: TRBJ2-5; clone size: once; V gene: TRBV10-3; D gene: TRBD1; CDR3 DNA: TGTGCCATCAGTGAGCCGGGACAGTCCAAAGAGACCCAGTACTTC; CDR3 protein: CAISEPGQSKETQYF
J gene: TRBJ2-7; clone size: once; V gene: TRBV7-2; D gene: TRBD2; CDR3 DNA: TGTGCCAGCAGCCCGCCAGCGGGGTTGACCTACGAGCAGTACTTC; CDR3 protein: CASSPPAGLTYEQYF
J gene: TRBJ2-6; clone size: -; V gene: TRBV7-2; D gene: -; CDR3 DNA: TGTGCCAGCAGCTTCTACCCCCCTGGGGCCAACGTCCTGACTTTC; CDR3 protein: CASSFYPPGANVLTF
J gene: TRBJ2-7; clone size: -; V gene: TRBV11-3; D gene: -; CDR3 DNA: TGTGCCAGCAGCCAGTCGAGCGGACCCTACGAGCAGTACTTC; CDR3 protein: CASSQSSGPYEQYF